The source of this T cell receptor (beta chain) is a study of T cells in localized non-small cell lung cancer. General study findings and limits: Heterogeneity remains possible, as sequencing covered one tumor region only. Uninvolved adjacent lung had the highest recorded T cell clonality, with tumor below it. Longer overall survival accompanied higher blood T cell density. Paired adjacent lung recovered a median about 60 of the top 100 tumor clones.

This clone was counted a single time. Its antigen is unidentified. The repertoire was sequenced with immunoSEQ multiplex PCR; TCRdb's copy has only in-frame clones and lacks some. Of 50,000 to 70,000 clones in the sample, roughly 76% were seen once. CDR1 and CDR2 (germline): GTSNPN, SVGIG (reference sequence). V was cut by 2 bases and J by 0 bases, with 15 bases left in between. The CDR3 spans 16 residues. This specimen was PBMCs, taken before any cancer treatment. The receptor was derived from a man aged 35 to 69 with stage II lung adenocarcinoma. This sequence joins TRBV30 and TRBJ2-3; no clear D. CDR3 sequence reads: CAWSTRSGRSTDTQYF. CDR3 bases: TGTGCCTGGAGTACCCGGTCGGGCAGAAGCACAGATACGCAGTATTTT.